This TCR beta chain was found in a study of chemoradiotherapy in HPV16-positive cancers. V shed 0 bases and J 1 base; nucleotides not matched to a gene: 4. Germline V gene sequence: CDR1 SGHDT, CDR2 YYEEEE. The CDR3 runs to 16 residues. The table came from immunoSEQ multiplex PCR; TCRdb's copy has only in-frame clones and leaves some out. The sample carries roughly 29,000 clones, around 90% recorded once. The source is a human donor with HPV-associated anogenital cancer. The chain combines TRBV5-6 with TRBJ2-7; 10 bases agree with TRBD1. Sequencing was performed on blood, taken from a patient who underwent chemoradiotherapy. CDR3 sequence (DNA): TGTGCCAGCAGCTTGGCCGGGGACAGGGGATCCTACGAGCAGTACTTC. Translated: CASSLAGDRGSYEQYF.